This TCR beta chain originates from a study of early T cells in non-severe SARS-CoV-2 infection. About the research overall: Bulk RNA taken from unsorted whole blood was sequenced, leaving chains unpaired. Regarding the study as a whole: VDJdb-based annotation leaned toward anti-spike CD8 responses and missed private and CD4 specificities.

Unique molecular identifiers (one per individual cDNA molecule) were attached. TCRdb re-called the 5' RACE reads through MiXCR, storing one row per CDR3 protein. The table includes about 57,000 distinct CDR3 sequences, over 10% detected once. The CDR3 length is 13 residues. The V segment lost 11 bases and the J segment 0 bases; nucleotides outside the gene matches: 7. Germline V gene sequence: CDR1 LNHDA, CDR2 SQIVND (reference sequence). With respect to this clonotype: Its antigen is currently unknown.

The rearrangement links TRBV19 to TRBJ2-7; 7 bases match TRBD2. The TCR was taken from an adult who was a healthcare worker with PCR-confirmed SARS-CoV-2 infection or an uninfected control (not recorded which). What was sequenced was whole blood. The CDR3 spells CASGEGFSYEQYF. DNA for the CDR3: TGTGCCTCCGGGGAGGGGTTCTCCTACGAGCAGTACTTC. Supplemented by reference TRBV19 and TRBJ2-7, the full variable domain reads DGGITQSPKYLFRKEGQNVTLSCEQNLNHDAMYWYRQDPGQGLRLIYYSQIVNDFQKGDIAEGYSVSREKKESFPLTVTSAQKNPTAFYLCASGEGFSYEQYFGPGTRLTVT.